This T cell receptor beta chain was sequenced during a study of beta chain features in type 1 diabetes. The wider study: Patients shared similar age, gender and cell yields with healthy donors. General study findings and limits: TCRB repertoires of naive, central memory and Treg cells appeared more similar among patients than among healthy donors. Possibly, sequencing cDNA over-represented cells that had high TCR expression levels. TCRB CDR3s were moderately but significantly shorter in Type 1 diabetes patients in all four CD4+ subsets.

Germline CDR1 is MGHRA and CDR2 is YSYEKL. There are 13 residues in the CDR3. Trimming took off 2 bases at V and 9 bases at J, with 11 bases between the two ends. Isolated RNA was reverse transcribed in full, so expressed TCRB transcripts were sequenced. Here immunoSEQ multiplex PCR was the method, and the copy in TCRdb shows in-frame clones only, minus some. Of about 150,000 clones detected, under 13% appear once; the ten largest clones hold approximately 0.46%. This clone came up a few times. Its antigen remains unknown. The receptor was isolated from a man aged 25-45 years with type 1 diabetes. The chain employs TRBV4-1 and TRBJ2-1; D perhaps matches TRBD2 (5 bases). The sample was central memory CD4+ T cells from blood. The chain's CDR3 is CASSQMLAGEQFF. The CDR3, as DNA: TGCGCCAGCAGCCAAATGCTAGCAGGTGAGCAGTTCTTC.